A selection of T cell receptor beta chains follows, all from one sample in a study of OX40 agonist ivuxolimab in advanced cancers. The method was immunoSEQ multiplex PCR; TCRdb's version includes in-frame clones alone and lacks a portion of them. The sample holds about 75,000 clones, about 90% seen once. The sequencing here drew on CD4+ or CD8+ T cells sorted from blood, taken in a trial of the OX40 agonist ivuxolimab. The receptor source for this set is an adult with an advanced solid tumor such as melanoma, head and neck, liver or kidney cancer. Each CDR3 is given with its conserved first and last residue. Fields, in order: CDR3 DNA, CDR3 protein, J gene, D gene, clone size, CDR3 length, V gene. The D gene is left open where the match is weak. For some rows the clone size is stated as once, few or many, or as a class when expanded; others skip it.

cdr3_nt: TGCGCCAGCAGCTTGGAATCAAGCCTCGGGTATGAGCAGTTCTTC
cdr3_aa: CASSLESSLGYEQFF
j_call: TRBJ2-1
d_call: -
clone_size: -
cdr3_length: 15
v_call: TRBV5-1

cdr3_nt: TGTGCCAGCAGCCCGGACCAGGAATTTGGTCAGCCCCAGCATTTT
cdr3_aa: CASSPDQEFGQPQHF
j_call: TRBJ1-5
d_call: -
clone_size: -
cdr3_length: 15
v_call: TRBV7-3

cdr3_nt: TGTGCCAGCAGTGCCGGGACTAGCGGGAGAGAGACCCAGTACTTC
cdr3_aa: CASSAGTSGRETQYF
j_call: TRBJ2-5
d_call: TRBD2
clone_size: -
cdr3_length: 15
v_call: TRBV2

cdr3_nt: TGTGCCTGGAGTGCAGGGACAGACGGATCTGAAAAACTGTTTTTT
cdr3_aa: CAWSAGTDGSEKLFF
j_call: TRBJ1-4
d_call: TRBD1
clone_size: -
cdr3_length: 15
v_call: TRBV30

cdr3_nt: TGTGCCAGCAGCCAAAACAGGGCCACCTACAATGAGCAGTTCTTC
cdr3_aa: CASSQNRATYNEQFF
j_call: TRBJ2-1
d_call: -
clone_size: -
cdr3_length: 15
v_call: TRBV11-2

cdr3_nt: TGTGCCAGTAGAGCCGAGGGTACGACCTACGAGCAGTACTTC
cdr3_aa: CASRAEGTTYEQYF
j_call: TRBJ2-7
d_call: -
clone_size: -
cdr3_length: 14
v_call: TRBV19

cdr3_nt: TGTGCCAGCTCACCACGGCAGGGATACAATGAGCAGTTCTTC
cdr3_aa: CASSPRQGYNEQFF
j_call: TRBJ2-1
d_call: -
clone_size: -
cdr3_length: 14
v_call: TRBV18

cdr3_nt: TGTGCCAGCAACCGAGCGGGGGATGAGCAGTTCTTC
cdr3_aa: CASNRAGDEQFF
j_call: TRBJ2-1
d_call: TRBD2
clone_size: -
cdr3_length: 12
v_call: TRBV2

cdr3_nt: TGTGCCATCAGTGAGTCGATGCAGGGTCCTGGAAACACCATATATTTT
cdr3_aa: CAISESMQGPGNTIYF
j_call: TRBJ1-3
d_call: -
clone_size: -
cdr3_length: 16
v_call: TRBV10-3

cdr3_nt: TGCGCCAGCAGCTTGGGAGGGACTAGCGGCACAGATACGCAGTATTTT
cdr3_aa: CASSLGGTSGTDTQYF
j_call: TRBJ2-3
d_call: TRBD2
clone_size: -
cdr3_length: 16
v_call: TRBV5-1

cdr3_nt: TGCGCCAGCAGCTTGGGGACAGCCTATGGCTACACCTTC
cdr3_aa: CASSLGTAYGYTF
j_call: TRBJ1-2
d_call: -
clone_size: few
cdr3_length: 13
v_call: TRBV5-1

cdr3_nt: TGTGCCAGCAGCCCCGGGTCCCCGACAGGTTGGGCTTTCTTT
cdr3_aa: CASSPGSPTGWAFF
j_call: TRBJ1-1
d_call: -
clone_size: -
cdr3_length: 14
v_call: TRBV6-6

cdr3_nt: TGTGCCAGCTCACCACCGTCACTAGCGGGGGGCCCAAATACGCAGTATTTT
cdr3_aa: CASSPPSLAGGPNTQYF
j_call: TRBJ2-3
d_call: TRBD2
clone_size: -
cdr3_length: 17
v_call: TRBV18

cdr3_nt: TGTGCCAGCAGCGGACTAGCGGGAGAGACCCAGTACTTC
cdr3_aa: CASSGLAGETQYF
j_call: TRBJ2-5
d_call: TRBD2
clone_size: -
cdr3_length: 13
v_call: TRBV27

cdr3_nt: TGCAGTGCTAGCGATGGCTACACCTTC
cdr3_aa: CSASDGYTF
j_call: TRBJ1-2
d_call: -
clone_size: -
cdr3_length: 9
v_call: TRBV20-1

cdr3_nt: TGTGCCTGGAGGGGACAGGGCGATCAGCCCCAGCATTTT
cdr3_aa: CAWRGQGDQPQHF
j_call: TRBJ1-5
d_call: TRBD1
clone_size: once
cdr3_length: 13
v_call: TRBV30

cdr3_nt: TGTGCCAGCAGCCAAACCGGGACAGGGACCAAAAACATTCAGTACTTC
cdr3_aa: CASSQTGTGTKNIQYF
j_call: TRBJ2-4
d_call: TRBD1
clone_size: -
cdr3_length: 16
v_call: TRBV14

cdr3_nt: TGTGCCAGCAGCCAAGATATGCCCATAAACGAGCAGTACTTC
cdr3_aa: CASSQDMPINEQYF
j_call: TRBJ2-7
d_call: -
clone_size: -
cdr3_length: 14
v_call: TRBV14

cdr3_nt: TGTGCCAGCTCACAAGCGACCACTGAAGCTTTCTTT
cdr3_aa: CASSQATTEAFF
j_call: TRBJ1-1
d_call: -
clone_size: few
cdr3_length: 12
v_call: TRBV18

cdr3_nt: TGTGCCAGCAGCTCCAGGGGAGTAGCCCCTATGAGGACAGATACGCAGTATTTT
cdr3_aa: CASSSRGVAPMRTDTQYF
j_call: TRBJ2-3
d_call: -
clone_size: -
cdr3_length: 18
v_call: TRBV7-6

cdr3_nt: TGCGCCAGCAGGGACGGGACAGTCGGTTCACCCCTCCACTTT
cdr3_aa: CASRDGTVGSPLHF
j_call: TRBJ1-6
d_call: TRBD1
clone_size: -
cdr3_length: 14
v_call: TRBV5-1

cdr3_nt: TGTGCCTGGTCTTTTTCGGCGCGAGTAGCTTTCTTT
cdr3_aa: CAWSFSARVAFF
j_call: TRBJ1-1
d_call: -
clone_size: -
cdr3_length: 12
v_call: TRBV30

cdr3_nt: TGTGCCAGCAGTCAGCCTCAGGGGGATTTGTCTGAAGCTTTCTTT
cdr3_aa: CASSQPQGDLSEAFF
j_call: TRBJ1-1
d_call: TRBD1
clone_size: -
cdr3_length: 15
v_call: TRBV5-4

cdr3_nt: TGTGCCAGCAGTTTATTCTTCAGGGGGACACCTGTGCCGCACTACGAGCAGTACTTC
cdr3_aa: CASSLFFRGTPVPHYEQYF
j_call: TRBJ2-7
d_call: TRBD1
clone_size: -
cdr3_length: 19
v_call: TRBV28

cdr3_nt: TGTGCCAGCAAACAACTAGGGGAGCGCTACAATGAGCAGTTCTTC
cdr3_aa: CASKQLGERYNEQFF
j_call: TRBJ2-1
d_call: -
clone_size: -
cdr3_length: 15
v_call: TRBV6-5

cdr3_nt: TGTGCCAGCAGCCGCCGGACTAGCGGGGGAGGCGAGCAGTACTTC
cdr3_aa: CASSRRTSGGGEQYF
j_call: TRBJ2-7
d_call: TRBD2
clone_size: -
cdr3_length: 15
v_call: TRBV11-3

cdr3_nt: TGTGCCAGCAGTGAGACTAGCTATGAGCAGTTCTTC
cdr3_aa: CASSETSYEQFF
j_call: TRBJ2-1
d_call: TRBD2
clone_size: once
cdr3_length: 12
v_call: TRBV6-1

cdr3_nt: TGTGCCAGCAGCTTGGCCCAGGGGGCCAGTCAGCCCCAGCATTTT
cdr3_aa: CASSLAQGASQPQHF
j_call: TRBJ1-5
d_call: TRBD1
clone_size: -
cdr3_length: 15
v_call: TRBV5-6

cdr3_nt: TGTGCCAGCAGCCCTGGAGGGGGCACCCGTTTTGAAGCTTTCTTT
cdr3_aa: CASSPGGGTRFEAFF
j_call: TRBJ1-1
d_call: TRBD1
clone_size: -
cdr3_length: 15
v_call: TRBV5-4

cdr3_nt: TGTGCCTGGAGTGCGGGTCGGGAGACCCAGTACTTC
cdr3_aa: CAWSAGRETQYF
j_call: TRBJ2-5
d_call: -
clone_size: -
cdr3_length: 12
v_call: TRBV30

cdr3_nt: TGTGCCAGCAGTGAAGAAGCAGTCTTCGGAAACACCATATATTTT
cdr3_aa: CASSEEAVFGNTIYF
j_call: TRBJ1-3
d_call: -
clone_size: -
cdr3_length: 15
v_call: TRBV2

cdr3_nt: TGTGCCTGGAGAGTGGGAGTTGGGGGCACTCCGGTATTCTTC
cdr3_aa: CAWRVGVGGTPVFF
j_call: TRBJ2-1
d_call: -
clone_size: few
cdr3_length: 14
v_call: TRBV30

cdr3_nt: TGTGCCAGCAGTCGGACAGGGCAAACTGAAGCTTTCTTT
cdr3_aa: CASSRTGQTEAFF
j_call: TRBJ1-1
d_call: TRBD1
clone_size: -
cdr3_length: 13
v_call: TRBV6-6

cdr3_nt: TGTGCCAGCAGCGCTAGACAGGGGTATATGGAGACCCAGTACTTC
cdr3_aa: CASSARQGYMETQYF
j_call: TRBJ2-5
d_call: TRBD1
clone_size: -
cdr3_length: 15
v_call: TRBV9

cdr3_nt: TGTGCCAGCAGCAAAAGGACAGGGCAAACCGGGGAGCTGTTTTTT
cdr3_aa: CASSKRTGQTGELFF
j_call: TRBJ2-2
d_call: TRBD1
clone_size: once
cdr3_length: 15
v_call: TRBV9

cdr3_nt: TGTGCCAGCAGTAGCCCGAGCGAAAAACTGTTTTTT
cdr3_aa: CASSSPSEKLFF
j_call: TRBJ1-4
d_call: -
clone_size: -
cdr3_length: 12
v_call: TRBV25-1

cdr3_nt: TGTGCCAGCAGCGCCGGGACTAGCGATGAGCAGTTCTTC
cdr3_aa: CASSAGTSDEQFF
j_call: TRBJ2-1
d_call: TRBD2
clone_size: -
cdr3_length: 13
v_call: TRBV7-3

cdr3_nt: TGTGCCTGGAGTTATGGGGCCTACGAGCAGTACTTC
cdr3_aa: CAWSYGAYEQYF
j_call: TRBJ2-7
d_call: -
clone_size: -
cdr3_length: 12
v_call: TRBV30

cdr3_nt: TGTGCCAGCAAGCGTGGGGGGCAAGAGACCCAGTACTTC
cdr3_aa: CASKRGGQETQYF
j_call: TRBJ2-5
d_call: -
clone_size: once
cdr3_length: 13
v_call: TRBV6-5

cdr3_nt: TGCGCCAGCAGCCAAGAAACAGGGGCCCAGCATTTT
cdr3_aa: CASSQETGAQHF
j_call: TRBJ1-5
d_call: TRBD1
clone_size: -
cdr3_length: 12
v_call: TRBV4-1

cdr3_nt: TGTGCCAGCAGCTTTCCGGGACAGGGTTTCACCGGGGAGCTGTTTTTT
cdr3_aa: CASSFPGQGFTGELFF
j_call: TRBJ2-2
d_call: TRBD1
clone_size: -
cdr3_length: 16
v_call: TRBV11-2

cdr3_nt: TGTGCCAGTAGTATATCGACAGGGAGCTACGAGCAGTACTTC
cdr3_aa: CASSISTGSYEQYF
j_call: TRBJ2-7
d_call: TRBD1
clone_size: -
cdr3_length: 14
v_call: TRBV19

cdr3_nt: TGTGCCATCACGGATAACTATGGCTACACCTTC
cdr3_aa: CAITDNYGYTF
j_call: TRBJ1-2
d_call: -
clone_size: -
cdr3_length: 11
v_call: TRBV10-3

cdr3_nt: TGCGCCAGCAGTTTCTCATCAGGGGTCTCCTACGAGCAGTACTTC
cdr3_aa: CASSFSSGVSYEQYF
j_call: TRBJ2-7
d_call: -
clone_size: -
cdr3_length: 15
v_call: TRBV5-1

cdr3_nt: TGTGCCAGCAGGCAGGGGTGGAACACTGAAGCTTTCTTT
cdr3_aa: CASRQGWNTEAFF
j_call: TRBJ1-1
d_call: -
clone_size: -
cdr3_length: 13
v_call: TRBV27

cdr3_nt: TGTGCCAGCTCACCATCGGCGGGCTACAGCACTGGAAACACCATATATTTT
cdr3_aa: CASSPSAGYSTGNTIYF
j_call: TRBJ1-3
d_call: -
clone_size: once
cdr3_length: 17
v_call: TRBV18

cdr3_nt: TGTGCCAGCAGCCCCCTGAGCTCCTACGAGCAGTACTTC
cdr3_aa: CASSPLSSYEQYF
j_call: TRBJ2-7
d_call: -
clone_size: -
cdr3_length: 13
v_call: TRBV6-5

cdr3_nt: TGTGCCAGCTCACAGGGGGCTCAAGATACGCAGTATTTT
cdr3_aa: CASSQGAQDTQYF
j_call: TRBJ2-3
d_call: TRBD1
clone_size: -
cdr3_length: 13
v_call: TRBV18

cdr3_nt: TGTGCCAGCAGCCTTGGGAGCGGGGCTCACACAGATACGCAGTATTTT
cdr3_aa: CASSLGSGAHTDTQYF
j_call: TRBJ2-3
d_call: TRBD2
clone_size: -
cdr3_length: 16
v_call: TRBV5-8

cdr3_nt: TGTGCCAGCTCTCTAGGACAGGAGTCTCAAGGCTACACCTTC
cdr3_aa: CASSLGQESQGYTF
j_call: TRBJ1-2
d_call: TRBD1
clone_size: -
cdr3_length: 14
v_call: TRBV18

cdr3_nt: TGTGCCAGCAGTGACTTCCGAGGGGGGGGACCGGACGAGCAGTACTTC
cdr3_aa: CASSDFRGGGPDEQYF
j_call: TRBJ2-7
d_call: -
clone_size: once
cdr3_length: 16
v_call: TRBV6-1

cdr3_nt: TGTGCCAGCAGCAGCCACGACAGGTGGGGCGGGACCCAGTACTTC
cdr3_aa: CASSSHDRWGGTQYF
j_call: TRBJ2-5
d_call: -
clone_size: once
cdr3_length: 15
v_call: TRBV9

cdr3_nt: TGTGCCAGTAGTTCGGGACAGGGGACTGGAAACACCATATATTTT
cdr3_aa: CASSSGQGTGNTIYF
j_call: TRBJ1-3
d_call: TRBD1
clone_size: -
cdr3_length: 15
v_call: TRBV19